These 21 T cell receptor beta chains came from one sample sequenced in a study of T-cell reconstitution after alpha-beta-depleted transplantation in children. A TCRbeta library incorporating unique molecular identifiers was prepared. TCRdb reanalysed the PCR reads using MiXCR and keeps one entry per CDR3 protein. The sample records 300,000 to 400,000 distinct CDR3 sequences, under 20% being singletons. Here the sequenced sample was PBMCs, mostly from graft donor cells, taken 360 days after TCRalphabeta/CD19-depleted stem cell transplant. The receptor source for this set is a male patient between 2 and 10 years old who had a stem cell transplant for acute lymphoblastic leukemia, so the T cells may come from the graft donor.

The chain combines TRBV30 with TRBJ2-1; the match to TRBD2 covers 13 bases. Germline CDR1 reads GTSNPN; CDR2 reads SVGIG (reference sequence). This CDR3 region has 18 residues. Unmatched junction bases numbered 9, after V lost 0 bases and J lost 4 bases. CDR3 region: CAWSVRSGTSGAYNEQFF. CDR3 sequence (DNA): TGTGCCTGGAGTGTTCGCTCCGGGACTAGCGGGGCTTACAATGAGCAGTTCTTC.

V usage is TRBV4-2 and J usage is TRBJ2-3, with a possible D match to TRBD1 (6 bases). This CDR3 spans 15 amino acids. The V gene lost 10 bases and the J gene lost 1 base, with 18 bases spanning the gap. The germline CDR1 and CDR2 sequences are LGHNA and YNFKEQ. DNA for the CDR3: TGTGCCATGAGCCCAGGGGTACGGTGCACAGATACGCAGTATTTT. Translated: CAMSPGVRCTDTQYF.

CDR3 bases: TGCAGTGCCTCCGGAGTAGCAATTAATGAGCAGTTCTTC. Translating gives CSASGVAINEQFF. This rearrangement joins TRBV20-1 to TRBJ2-1; no reliable D call. The CDR3 extends over 13 amino acids. Trimming left V 6 bases short and J 7 bases short, with 16 bases between. In germline, CDR1 is DFQATT, CDR2 SNEGSKA (reference sequence).

The sample holds a few counts of this clonotype. For the CDR3, the DNA is TGTGCCAGTTGGGGACGCGGGGGAGATCTTACCTACGAGCAGTACTTC. Encoded protein: CASWGRGGDLTYEQYF. The genes are TRBV6-2 or TRBV6-3 and TRBJ2-7; 7 nucleotides match TRBD2. The V gene end was trimmed by 9 bases and the J gene end by 2 bases; junction bases not matched to a gene: 16. Germline V gives CDR1 MNHEY, CDR2 SVGEGT. CDR3 length equals 16 residues.

This clonotype has ten or more counts. This chain links TRBV5-1 with TRBJ1-1; D not resolved. The germline V gene encodes CDR1 SGHRS and CDR2 YFSETQ. Trimming stripped 1 base from V and 0 bases from J, with 7 bases between. There are 14 residues in the CDR3. The CDR3 DNA is TGCGCCAGCAGCTTGACCCTCATGAACACTGAAGCTTTCTTT. As protein: CASSLTLMNTEAFF.

This clonotype occurred many times. V usage is TRBV7-2 and J usage is TRBJ2-7; D call uncertain. Per germline, CDR1 SGHTA and CDR2 FQGNSA. The CDR3 contains 13 residues. V lost 2 bases to trimming and J lost 4 bases, with 9 bases between them. The CDR3 protein is CASSLPQSYEQYF. The CDR3 DNA sequence: TGTGCCAGCAGCTTACCTCAGTCGTACGAGCAGTACTTC. The complete variable domain, with remaining parts taken from reference TRBV7-2 and TRBJ2-7, reads GAGVSQSPSNKVTEKGKDVELRCDPISGHTALYWYRQSLGQGLEFLIYFQGNSAPDKSGLPSDRFSAERTGGSVSTLTIQRTQQEDSAVYLCASSLPQSYEQYFGPGTRLTVT.

A few counts support this clonotype. The chain combines TRBV20-1 with TRBJ2-3; D gene unclear. Per the germline V gene, CDR1 is DFQATT and CDR2 is SNEGSKA (reference sequence). This CDR3 contains 12 residues. Trimming stripped 7 bases from V and 4 bases from J, with 12 bases between. CDR3 amino acids: CSVYSPADTQYF. Written as DNA, the CDR3 is TGCAGTGTCTATAGCCCCGCAGATACGCAGTATTTT.

Notes on this clonotype: A junction boundary mismatches the germline segment, possibly from a read error. This chain links TRBV7-9 with TRBJ1-1; D not certain. This CDR3 contains 13 residues. Germline assignment: CDR1 SEHNR and CDR2 FQNEAQ (reference sequence). This chain's CDR3 is CASGLVTYTEAFF. In nucleotides, the CDR3 is TGTGCCAGCGGCTTAGTTACATACACTGAAGCTTTCTTT.

In this sample, this clonotype turned up a few times. The V and J genes are TRBV21-1 and TRBJ2-2. TRBV21-1 is shown as a pseudogene. This CDR3 region has 15 residues. The CDR3 sequence: CASSKKVRGTGELFF. The CDR3 nucleotides read TGTGCCAGCAGCAAAAAGGTTCGGGGAACCGGGGAGCTGTTTTTT.

This chain uses TRBV29-1 with TRBJ2-5; no clear D gene. The CDR3 runs 12 residues. From germline, CDR1 is SQVTM and CDR2 ANQGSEA. V was cut by 2 bases and J by 1 base, with 5 bases left in between. The CDR3 DNA reads as TGCAGCGTTGAACTGATCCAAGAGACCCAGTACTTC. Its protein is CSVELIQETQYF.

A few counts support this clonotype. V usage is TRBV10-3 and J usage is TRBJ2-1; TRBD2 matches 10 bases. CDR1 ENHRY and CDR2 SYGVKD come from the germline V gene. CDR3 length equals 15 residues. Germline trimming cut 5 bases from V and 5 bases from J; bases unmatched to any gene: 6. This chain's CDR3 is CAISNLAGGHNEQFF. The CDR3, as DNA: TGTGCCATCAGTAATTTAGCGGGAGGCCACAATGAGCAGTTCTTC.

This clonotype was found a few times. V usage is TRBV12-3 or TRBV12-4 and J usage is TRBJ2-4; D perhaps matches TRBD1 (6 bases). The CDR3 spans 15 residues. The V and J ends lost 5 bases and 0 bases respectively, with 11 bases between them. Here the CDR3 reads CASSRTALAKNIQYF. DNA for the CDR3: TGTGCCAGCAGTCGGACAGCCTTAGCCAAAAACATTCAGTACTTC.

The chain links TRBV4-2 to TRBJ2-1; D possibly corresponds to TRBD2 (6 bases). Germline assignment: CDR1 LGHNA and CDR2 YNFKEQ. The CDR3 is 17 amino acids. Trimming shortened V by 3 bases and J by 1 base, and 16 bases separated the two germline ends. CDR3 DNA sequence: TGTGCCAGCAGCCACCCTAGCGCGGGAAGATCCTACAATGAGCAGTTCTTC. As protein: CASSHPSAGRSYNEQFF.

This clonotype was recorded many times. The chain has TRBV5-6 and TRBJ2-1; D unclear. Trimming shortened V by 4 bases and J by 5 bases, and 10 bases separated the two germline ends. CDR3 size: 13 residues. The germline V gene has CDR1 SGHDT and CDR2 YYEEEE. The CDR3 DNA sequence: TGTGCCAGCAGCCCCCTTGAGGACAATGAGCAGTTCTTC. This gives the protein CASSPLEDNEQFF.

The chain employs TRBV28 and TRBJ2-7; possibly TRBD1 for D (5 bases). The length of the CDR3 is 13 residues. The V and J ends lost 3 bases and 2 bases respectively, with 8 bases between them. The V gene's germline CDR1 is MDHEN and CDR2 SYDVKM. The CDR3 DNA sequence: TGTGCCAGCAGTTTCAGGGTCCCCTACGAGCAGTACTTC. Amino acids: CASSFRVPYEQYF.

V gene TRBV30 combines with J gene TRBJ2-7; D unclear. This CDR3 spans 12 amino acids. Trimming took 2 bases from V and 3 from J, leaving 8 bases between them. Germline CDR1 GTSNPN, CDR2 SVGIG (reference sequence). As DNA, the CDR3 is TGTGCCTGGAGTCCCAGGTACTACGAGCAGTACTTC. Its translation is CAWSPRYYEQYF.

V gene TRBV25-1 combines with J gene TRBJ2-5, with a weak D call TRBD1 (6 bases). Trimming cost V 5 bases and J 0 bases, with 13 bases left between them. The CDR3 has 15 residues. Germline-derived CDR1 and CDR2 are MGHDK and SYGVNS. The CDR3 sequence: CASSQGRGYQETQYF. The CDR3 DNA sequence: TGTGCCAGCAGTCAGGGAAGGGGGTACCAAGAGACCCAGTACTTC.

This clonotype was seen more than once but under ten times. The chain carries TRBV9 and TRBJ2-4; either TRBD1 or TRBD2 may supply D (6 bases each). Deletions cut 1 base from V and 7 bases from J, with 12 bases between. Germline CDR1 reads SGDLS; CDR2 reads YYNGEE. This CDR3 region has 14 residues. In nucleotides, the CDR3 is TGTGCCAGCAGCGTATCGGGGGCAGAGAACATTCAGTACTTC. Translated: CASSVSGAENIQYF.

This clonotype was recorded a few times. V is TRBV24-1 and J is TRBJ2-7, with 8 nucleotides matching TRBD1. Losses at the gene ends were 6 bases for V and 2 bases for J; bases not matched to a gene: 5. The CDR3 runs to 14 residues. Germline-derived CDR1 and CDR2 are KGHDR and SFDVKD. The DNA of the CDR3 is TGTGCCACCAGTCCGCCACAGGGGGCCTACGAGCAGTACTTC. Amino acid sequence: CATSPPQGAYEQYF.

The J gene is TRBJ2-7, the V gene TRBV9; D gene ambiguous. The germline CDR1 and CDR2 sequences are SGDLS and YYNGEE. Trimming removed 9 bases at V and 4 bases at J, with 17 bases between. CDR3 size: 13 residues. The CDR3, as DNA: TGTGCCATCGATGGGCTAGAAAGTTACGAGCAGTACTTC. Amino acids: CAIDGLESYEQYF.

This clonotype was counted between two and nine times. V and J are TRBV12-3 or TRBV12-4 and TRBJ2-2; D is unresolved. Trimming pared 6 bases from V and 8 bases from J, leaving 7 bases between. This CDR3 is 11 amino acids long. Here the CDR3 reads CASRLWGELFF. The CDR3 bases are TGTGCCAGCAGACTCTGGGGGGAGCTGTTTTTT.